This TCR beta chain was identified during a study of blood T cell repertoires in COVID-19. About the study: Donors in the United States, Italy and Spain gave samples during acute or convalescent COVID-19. PBMCs, B-cell-depleted T cells, or T cells provided the cDNA or gDNA that made up the material.

In the original analysis: Estimated nucleated cell counts came from reference gene primer amplification. Produced via immunoSEQ multiplex PCR; TCRdb's table is partial and in-frame only. From that table come the V and J calls and clone size; the DNA was used to work out D and trimming. The table shows under 150,000 clones, with around three quarters occurring only once. V was clipped by 2 bases and J by 2 bases; unmatched bases: 2. The CDR3 has 15 residues. CDR1 and CDR2 from the germline V gene are MDHEN and SYDVKM. Specimen: peripheral blood. The chain combines TRBV28 with TRBJ2-1; TRBD2 aligns across 8 bases. The clonotype was recovered from a man between 60 and 75 years old with acute or convalescent COVID-19. This CDR3 reads CASSLAGGTYNEQFF. CDR3 in DNA: TGTGCCAGCAGTTTAGCGGGAGGCACCTACAATGAGCAGTTCTTC. Variable domain in full (rest from reference TRBV28 and TRBJ2-1): DVKVTQSSRYLVKRTGEKVFLECVQDMDHENMFWYRQDPGLGLRLIYFSYDVKMKEKGDIPEGYSVSREKKERFSLILESASTNQTSMYLCASSLAGGTYNEQFFGPGTRLTVL.